This is a list of T cell receptor beta chains from one sample in a study of T cells after yellow fever vaccination. Via MiXCR, TCRdb re-called the 5' RACE reads, giving one row per CDR3 protein. The sample contains under 400,000 distinct CDR3 sequences, about 12% of which appear only once. The specimen was CD4+ T cells sorted from PBMCs, collected 15 days after the yellow fever booster vaccination. These receptors were obtained from a man aged 18 to 30 who received the YFV17D yellow fever vaccine. Both conserved end residues are part of each CDR3. A D gene is named only where the DNA matches it firmly. Some rows have no size entry. The others give once, few or many, or a class for an expanded clone.

>TRBV11-3|TRBJ2-5|.|TRBD2
TGTGCCAGCAGCCCCAAGTCGGGGGGCCAAGAGACCCAGTACTTC
CASSPKSGGQETQYF
>TRBV4-3|TRBJ2-2|few|TRBD1
TGCGCCAGCAGCTACCTACAGGGGGTGGACACCGGGGAGCTGTTTTTT
CASSYLQGVDTGELFF
>TRBV2|TRBJ1-1|.|.
TGTGCCAGCAGTGAACAACGGGGAATCATGAACACTGAAGCTTTCTTT
CASSEQRGIMNTEAFF
>TRBV6-1|TRBJ2-5|.|.
TGTGCCAGCAGTGATACGAGGGAGACCCAGTACTTC
CASSDTRETQYF
>TRBV18|TRBJ1-1|few|.
TGTGCCAGCTCACCAGGGACACACACTGAAGCTTTCTTT
CASSPGTHTEAFF
>TRBV18|TRBJ2-2|many|TRBD1
TGTGCCAGCTCGCCCAACAGGGGGAACACCGGGGAGCTGTTTTTT
CASSPNRGNTGELFF
>TRBV5-1|TRBJ1-1|few|.
TGCGCCAGCAGCTTTGTCAGCTCCTTCGAAGCTTTCTTT
CASSFVSSFEAFF
>TRBV29-1|TRBJ1-1|many|.
TGCAGCGTAGGAACAGGTTGGGGCATGAACACTGAAGCTTTCTTT
CSVGTGWGMNTEAFF
>TRBV28|TRBJ2-1|.|TRBD2
TGTGCCAGCAATGGGCTAGCGGCCCTTGGGTATGAGCAGTTCTTC
CASNGLAALGYEQFF
>TRBV11-2|TRBJ1-6|.|.
TGTGCCAGCAGCTTAGATATCAGGTCCAATTCACCCCTCCACTTT
CASSLDIRSNSPLHF
>TRBV4-2|TRBJ2-3|few|.
TGTGCCAGCAGCAAAGGGGATGGAGGCCTCCTGGCCCCGACAGATACGCAGTATTTT
CASSKGDGGLLAPTDTQYF
>TRBV5-5|TRBJ2-3|few|.
TGTGCCAGCAGCTCGACTATGGAGGCCCTGGCGCAGTATTTT
CASSSTMEALAQYF
>TRBV5-1|TRBJ2-1|few|.
TGCGCCAGCAGCTTGGCGGGGGACTCCTACAATGAGCAGTTCTTC
CASSLAGDSYNEQFF
>TRBV18|TRBJ1-4|few|.
TGTGCCAGCTCACTCCAGACGGCGTCAGCAACTAATGAAAAACTGTTTTTT
CASSLQTASATNEKLFF
>TRBV5-4|TRBJ1-6|.|.
TGTGCCAGCAGCTTGTGGGGGGCCGGGGGGAATTCACCCCTCCACTTT
CASSLWGAGGNSPLHF
>TRBV9|TRBJ2-1|few|.
TGTGCCAGCAGCGTGACTCCGCATGAGCAGTTCTTC
CASSVTPHEQFF
>TRBV7-2|TRBJ2-1|.|.
TGTGCCAGCAGCCCCCTGGGGGGTTCCTACAATGAGCAGTTCTTC
CASSPLGGSYNEQFF
>TRBV18|TRBJ2-7|.|.
TGTGCCAGCTCAGTAACTGTCAGGAGCGAGCAGTACTTC
CASSVTVRSEQYF
>TRBV29-1|TRBJ2-7|.|TRBD2
TGCAGCGTTGACCTGAGCGGGAGCTCCTACGAGCAGTACTTC
CSVDLSGSSYEQYF
>TRBV4-1|TRBJ2-3|.|.
TGCGCCAGCAGCCCACTTAAGGGATGGAGCCCGGAGAGAGGATTGTTCTCAGATACGCAGTATTTT
CASSPLKGWSPERGLFSDTQYF
>TRBV28|TRBJ2-1|.|.
TGTGCCAGCAGTTTTGGACCGGAGCAGTACAATGAGCAGTTCTTC
CASSFGPEQYNEQFF
>TRBV18|TRBJ2-3|.|.
TGTGCCAGCTCACCAACGGGAAGTCGAAGCACAGATACGCAGTATTTT
CASSPTGSRSTDTQYF
>TRBV4-2|TRBJ2-5|few|.
TGTGCCAGCAGCCCCCAAAAGGAGTCCAGAGGGGAAGAGACCCAGTACTTC
CASSPQKESRGEETQYF
>TRBV9|TRBJ1-1|.|.
TGTGCCACCACGAAGGAAGGAGATATGGACACTGAAGCTTTCTTT
CATTKEGDMDTEAFF
>TRBV20-1|TRBJ1-1|few|TRBD1
TGCAGTCCGCACCAAGGACAGGGACGAACAATGGTCACTGAAGCTTTCTTT
CSPHQGQGRTMVTEAFF